The 30 T cell receptor beta chains given below trace back to one sample, sequenced in a study of CD8 T cells in ankylosing spondylitis. TCRdb analysed the 5' RACE reads with MiXCR anew, one entry per CDR3 protein. The sample lists about 300,000 distinct CDR3 sequences, around a tenth seen once, with about 10% in the top ten. Source material: blood, either unsorted or a sorted T cell fraction (not recorded which). These receptors were taken from a female donor with ankylosing spondylitis or in good health (not recorded which).

This clonotype was counted ten times or more. V is TRBV5-4 and J is TRBJ2-3, with D possibly being TRBD1 (5 bases). This CDR3 comprises 17 residues. The V end lost 2 bases, the J end lost 3 bases, and 19 bases lay between the germline ends. CDR1 and CDR2 (germline): SGHNT, YYREEE (reference sequence). CDR3 in DNA: TGTGCCAGCAGCTTAGGTTGGGGCCGTAAAGGGACAGATACGCAGTATTTT. Translated: CASSLGWGRKGTDTQYF.

The chain carries TRBV20-1 and TRBJ2-3; no clear D gene. This CDR3 is 18 amino acids long. Germline V lookup: CDR1 DFQATT, CDR2 SNEGSKA (reference sequence). V lost 4 bases, J lost 6 bases, and 29 bases lay in between. Written as DNA, the CDR3 is TGCAGTGCTAAGTCGCCGGTAGCCCTGGGGTCTGTTGCGGATACGCAGTATTTT. Translated: CSAKSPVALGSVADTQYF.

The rearrangement uses TRBV28 and TRBJ2-7; the match to TRBD1 covers 8 bases. Trimming took 6 bases from V and 9 from J; bases not matched to a gene: 16. Germline V gene data show CDR1 as MDHEN and CDR2 as SYDVKM. The CDR3 spans 15 residues. The CDR3 here is CASSPHGTGHLGQYF. In DNA, the CDR3 is TGTGCCAGCAGCCCTCACGGGACAGGCCACCTGGGGCAGTACTTC.

The sample holds many counts of this clonotype. The V call is TRBV7-9, the J call TRBJ1-5; the D gene is possibly TRBD1 (6 bases). The CDR3 contains 17 residues. Germline V CDR1 and CDR2: SEHNR, FQNEAQ (reference sequence). Deletions cut 4 bases from V and 4 bases from J, with 20 bases between. The DNA of the CDR3 is TGTGCCAGCAGCTCCACTAGCCGAGGGGGGGTTAATCAGCCCCAGCATTTT. This translates into CASSSTSRGGVNQPQHF.

This clonotype was picked up a small number of times. This chain connects TRBV5-1 to TRBJ2-7, with no clear D. Trimming pared 4 bases from V and 2 bases from J, leaving 16 bases between. The CDR3 has 15 residues. The V gene's germline CDR1 is SGHRS and CDR2 YFSETQ. The CDR3 loop reads CASSPSSGLTYEQYF. CDR3 bases: TGCGCCAGCAGCCCGTCGTCCGGCCTAACCTACGAGCAGTACTTC. Full variable domain (remainder filled in from reference TRBV5-1 and TRBJ2-7): KAGVTQTPRYLIKTRGQQVTLSCSPISGHRSVSWYQQTPGQGLQFLFEYFSETQRNKGNFPGRFSGRQFSNSRSEMNVSTLELGDSALYLCASSPSSGLTYEQYFGPGTRLTVT.

This clonotype was recorded a few times. This chain connects TRBV12-3 or TRBV12-4 to TRBJ2-5; TRBD2 aligns across 9 bases. CDR3 size: 13 residues. The trim removed 6 bases at V and 4 bases at J, leaving 3 bases unmatched. The CDR3: CASRGLAGETQYF. CDR3 coding DNA: TGTGCCAGCAGGGGACTAGCCGGAGAGACCCAGTACTTC.

The gene calls are TRBV4-1 and TRBJ2-7; D ambiguous. Germline CDR1 reads MGHRA; CDR2 reads YSYEKL. This CDR3 has 17 residues. Trimming took off 0 bases at V and 1 base at J, with 16 bases between the two ends. Here the CDR3 reads CASSQDIGWRVSYEQYF. The DNA for the CDR3 is TGCGCCAGCAGCCAAGATATCGGGTGGAGAGTATCCTACGAGCAGTACTTC.

This clonotype was found many times. The V call is TRBV20-1, the J call TRBJ2-6, with D perhaps matching TRBD1 (5 bases). The germline V and J ends were trimmed by 1 base and 0 bases, with 16 bases remaining between them. The germline gives CDR1 DFQATT, CDR2 SNEGSKA (reference sequence). The CDR3 sequence is 18 residues long. DNA for the CDR3: TGCAGTGCTAGAGTGTCAGGGCTAAGCCCCTCTGGGGCCAACGTCCTGACTTTC. Its protein is CSARVSGLSPSGANVLTF.

This clonotype was counted at least ten times. The genes are TRBV5-1 and TRBJ1-5, with D tentatively TRBD1 (6 bases). The CDR3 has 14 amino acids. Trimming pared 1 base from V and 4 bases from J, leaving 9 bases between. Germline V gene lookup returns CDR1 SGHRS and CDR2 YFSETQ. This CDR3 reads CASSLRGGNQPQHF. The CDR3 bases are TGCGCCAGCAGCTTGAGGGGGGGAAATCAGCCCCAGCATTTT.

This clonotype was picked up many times. The chain carries TRBV25-1 and TRBJ1-2; D uncertain. The CDR3 contains 13 residues. V gave up 4 bases and J gave up 4 bases, with 10 bases separating them. Germline-derived CDR1 and CDR2 are MGHDK and SYGVNS. Here the CDR3 DNA reads TGTGCCAGCAGTGTAAACACGCGCTATGGCTACACCTTC. This gives the protein CASSVNTRYGYTF.

In its sample, this clonotype was seen many times. This chain joins TRBV5-6 and TRBJ2-1; tentatively, D is TRBD1 (6 bases). This CDR3 comprises 15 residues. The germline gives CDR1 SGHDT, CDR2 YYEEEE. Trimming took 4 bases from V and 3 from J, leaving 14 bases between them. CDR3 bases: TGTGCCAGCAGCCTACGGACAGACTACTACAATGAGCAGTTCTTC. Protein sequence: CASSLRTDYYNEQFF.

The genes are TRBV12-3 or TRBV12-4 and TRBJ2-1; TRBD2 matches 13 bases. V lost 5 bases and J lost 0; bases outside the gene matches: 7. This CDR3 is built from 18 residues. In DNA form, the CDR3 reads TGTGCCAGCAGTCCCGGGACTAGCGGGATAAGCTCCTACAATGAGCAGTTCTTC. As protein: CASSPGTSGISSYNEQFF.

This clonotype was found many times. The chain is built from TRBV20-1 and TRBJ2-1; 7 bases are a match to TRBD2. Germline lookup yields CDR1 DFQATT and CDR2 SNEGSKA (reference sequence). CDR3 length equals 13 residues. V shed 3 bases and J 7 bases; nucleotides not matched to a gene: 6. The CDR3 nucleotides read TGCAGTGCTAGTAGAGCGGGGATTAATGAGCAGTTCTTC. Encoded protein: CSASRAGINEQFF.

This clonotype has at least ten counts. The chain has TRBV20-1 and TRBJ2-3; TRBD1 matches 7 bases. V lost 1 base, J lost 0 bases, and 1 base stayed unmatched. CDR1 and CDR2 (germline): DFQATT, SNEGSKA (reference sequence). This CDR3 comprises 14 residues. The CDR3 loop reads CSARVDRSTDTQYF. DNA of the CDR3: TGCAGTGCTAGAGTGGACAGGAGCACAGATACGCAGTATTTT.

This clonotype was observed a handful of times. The chain is built from TRBV7-9 and TRBJ1-2, with D uncertain. Germline assignment: CDR1 SEHNR and CDR2 FQNEAQ (reference sequence). The CDR3 spans 14 residues. V lost 2 bases and J lost 6, with 13 bases in between. Here the CDR3 reads CASSLIELGDGYTF. CDR3 DNA sequence: TGTGCCAGCAGCTTAATCGAGCTTGGGGATGGCTACACCTTC.

The CDR3: CASSRPGNNEQFF. CDR3 coding DNA: TGTGCCAGCAGCCGACCCGGGAACAATGAGCAGTTCTTC. The chain combines TRBV5-6 with TRBJ2-1; D possibly corresponds to TRBD2 (5 bases). The CDR3 has 13 residues. Per germline, CDR1 SGHDT and CDR2 YYEEEE. V shed 4 bases and J shed 5 bases, with 10 bases lying between them.

In its sample, this clonotype was seen many times. The chain links TRBV4-2 to TRBJ1-1; D gene unclear. This CDR3 contains 14 residues. From germline, CDR1 is LGHNA and CDR2 YNFKEQ. The V gene lost 5 bases and the J gene lost 0 bases, with 10 bases spanning the gap. Here the CDR3 reads CASSYSLMNTEAFF. The DNA for the CDR3 is TGTGCCAGCAGCTACAGCTTGATGAACACTGAAGCTTTCTTT.

This clonotype was seen repeatedly, ten times or more. This chain links TRBV29-1 with TRBJ1-1; TRBD1 might be the D (5 bases). Germline V CDR1 and CDR2: SQVTM, ANQGSEA. CDR3 length: 13 amino acids. V lost 0 bases and J lost 0, with 5 bases in between. CDR3 region: CSVEEGVNTEAFF. CDR3 bases: TGCAGCGTTGAAGAGGGGGTGAACACTGAAGCTTTCTTT. Variable domain in full (rest from reference TRBV29-1 and TRBJ1-1): SAVISQKPSRDICQRGTSLTIQCQVDSQVTMMFWYRQQPGQSLTLIATANQGSEATYESGFVIDKFPISRPNLTFSTLTVSNMSPEDSSIYLCSVEEGVNTEAFFGQGTRLTVV.

The chain links TRBV7-9 to TRBJ2-1; TRBD2 matches 7 bases. The CDR3 consists of 15 residues. Looked up from germline, CDR1 is SEHNR and CDR2 is FQNEAQ (reference sequence). V was pared by 4 bases and J by 7 bases, with 10 bases of the junction left unmatched. The CDR3 coding sequence is TGTGCCAGCAGCTCCAACTGGGGGGGAACAAATGAGCAGTTCTTC. This translates into CASSSNWGGTNEQFF.

This clonotype was observed at least ten times. The rearrangement uses TRBV5-1 and TRBJ2-1, with a possible D match to TRBD2 (7 bases). The germline gives CDR1 SGHRS, CDR2 YFSETQ. This CDR3 has 14 residues. Deletions cut 0 bases from V and 9 bases from J, with 13 bases between. CDR3: CASSLEKGGSEQFF. The CDR3 DNA follows: TGCGCCAGCAGCTTGGAGAAGGGGGGGAGTGAGCAGTTCTTC.

This clonotype was counted between two and nine times. This CDR3 reads CASSTQGDNTGELFF. The CDR3 nucleotides read TGCGCCAGCAGCACGCAGGGGGACAACACCGGGGAGCTGTTTTTT. The V and J genes are TRBV5-1 and TRBJ2-2; 7 nucleotides agree with TRBD1. Unmatched junction bases numbered 5, after V lost 4 bases and J lost 2 bases. Germline V gene sequence: CDR1 SGHRS, CDR2 YFSETQ. This CDR3 is built from 15 residues. Combining the CDR3 with reference TRBV5-1 and TRBJ2-2 gives the whole variable domain KAGVTQTPRYLIKTRGQQVTLSCSPISGHRSVSWYQQTPGQGLQFLFEYFSETQRNKGNFPGRFSGRQFSNSRSEMNVSTLELGDSALYLCASSTQGDNTGELFFGEGSRLTVL.

The chain combines TRBV10-3 with TRBJ2-6; D not resolved. Between the trimmed V and J ends, which lost 3 bases and 1 base, there was a span of 16 bases. CDR3 length equals 18 residues. The germline V gene has CDR1 ENHRY and CDR2 SYGVKD. The CDR3 is CAISDFQVILSGANVLTF. Here the CDR3 DNA reads TGTGCCATCAGTGATTTTCAGGTTATCTTATCTGGGGCCAACGTCCTGACTTTC.

This clonotype has a count of ten or more. J is TRBJ1-1 and V is TRBV12-3 or TRBV12-4; D possibly corresponds to TRBD1 (5 bases). CDR3 size: 12 residues. With 3 bases removed from V and 10 bases from J, the gap between germline ends came to 12 bases. CDR3 nucleotides: TGTGCCAGCAGTTTTGGGGGGTTCGGAGCTTTCTTT. It codes for CASSFGGFGAFF.

In this sample, this clonotype turned up many times. The rearrangement uses TRBV5-1 and TRBJ2-1; D is unresolved. V lost 9 bases to trimming and J lost 5 bases, with 18 bases between them. The germline CDR1 and CDR2 sequences are SGHRS and YFSETQ. This CDR3 region has 14 residues. The CDR3 DNA reads TGCGCCACCTCACCTCAGCCCGTGGACAATGAGCAGTTCTTC. This translates into CATSPQPVDNEQFF.

This clonotype was detected ten times or more. V gene TRBV10-3 combines with J gene TRBJ2-2; D is perhaps TRBD1 (6 bases). V was cut by 9 bases and J by 4 bases, with 18 bases left in between. This CDR3 comprises 15 residues. Looked up from germline, CDR1 is ENHRY and CDR2 is SYGVKD. DNA for the CDR3: TGTGCCATTCAACCAGGGGTGGCGAGCACCGGGGAGCTGTTTTTT. Encoded protein: CAIQPGVASTGELFF.

The table lists this clonotype with a few counts. CDR3 DNA: TGTGCCAGCAGCCAAGATAGGTGGGAGACCCAGTACTTC. Translated, it gives CASSQDRWETQYF. This chain links TRBV14 with TRBJ2-5, with unresolved D. Germline CDR1 reads SGHDN; CDR2 reads FVKESK. The CDR3 is 13 amino acids. Deletions cut 0 bases from V and 5 bases from J, with 7 bases between.

This clonotype was counted at least ten times. The chain is built from TRBV20-1 and TRBJ2-3, with D tentatively TRBD1 or TRBD2 (5 bases each). Germline V lookup: CDR1 DFQATT, CDR2 SNEGSKA (reference sequence). Trimming left V 3 bases short and J 6 bases short, with 19 bases between. This CDR3 has 15 residues. The CDR3 sequence: CSASWFGGPGDTQYF. The CDR3 coding sequence is TGCAGTGCTAGTTGGTTTGGGGGTCCGGGGGATACGCAGTATTTT.

The V and J genes are TRBV7-2 and TRBJ1-5; D gene ambiguous. This CDR3 contains 16 residues. V dropped 3 bases and J dropped 3 bases, with 15 bases sitting between them. CDR1 is SGHTA and CDR2 is FQGNSA in the germline V gene. The CDR3, as DNA: TGTGCCAGCAGCTTTTCTGCGTCGGGCTCCAATCAGCCCCAGCATTTT. Translating gives CASSFSASGSNQPQHF.

This clonotype was recorded many times. The chain couples TRBV7-2 to TRBJ1-1; D gene ambiguous. The CDR3 is made up of 13 amino acids. CDR1 and CDR2 (germline): SGHTA, FQGNSA. The V and J ends lost 1 base and 8 bases respectively, with 11 bases between them. Here the CDR3 DNA reads TGTGCCAGCAGCTTAGTGATGGGGTGGGAAGCTTTCTTT. Its translation: CASSLVMGWEAFF.

The genes are TRBV20-1 and TRBJ1-5; weak D call: TRBD1 (5 bases). This CDR3 is 14 amino acids long. V was clipped by 8 bases and J by 7 bases, with 21 bases between them. From germline, CDR1 is DFQATT and CDR2 SNEGSKA (reference sequence). The CDR3 DNA is TGCAGTTCGGCCCAACCCCAGGGCCTCCAGCCCCAGCATTTT. Amino acids: CSSAQPQGLQPQHF.